This entry lists 25 T cell receptor beta chains sequenced from one sample in a study of read filtering for tumor transcriptome and immune sequencing (dated by TCRdb to 2020 to 2021). TCRdb names Illumina HiSeq 4000 as the instrument used. TCR libraries were built from approximately 400 ng RNA with the Immunoverse kit, using molecular barcoded adaptors covering alpha/delta and beta/gamma chains. TCRdb reprocessing: public reads trimmed at Q25 with fastp, clones called with MiXCR, in-frame beta chains kept. Every entry covers one CDR3 protein and lists the most common genes and DNA from its rows. The sample has about 93,000 distinct CDR3 sequences on record, 20% to 25% of them singletons. The ten biggest clones cover over 9.5% of the sample. Sequencing used a population of CD138-negative cells sorted from bone marrow. The sample's cell subset or site, from its label and the paper: bone marrow mononuclear cells depleted of CD138+ plasma/myeloma cells by negative magnetic selection. These TCRs come from a donor aged 40 or older with multiple myeloma.

This chain joins TRBV29-1 and TRBJ1-1, with a tentative D call TRBD1 (6 bases). V was trimmed by 4 bases and J by 3 bases, leaving 12 bases between them. This CDR3 spans 13 amino acids. In germline, CDR1 is SQVTM, CDR2 ANQGSEA. CDR3 residues: CSVGAGAYTEAFF. In DNA, the CDR3 is TGCAGCGTTGGAGCAGGGGCGTACACTGAAGCTTTCTTT. The complete variable domain, with remaining parts taken from reference TRBV29-1 and TRBJ1-1, reads SAVISQKPSRDICQRGTSLTIQCQVDSQVTMMFWYRQQPGQSLTLIATANQGSEATYESGFVIDKFPISRPNLTFSTLTVSNMSPEDSSIYLCSVGAGAYTEAFFGQGTRLTVV.

Comments on this clonotype: A clone one base away is much larger, so this may be a read error. CDR3 nucleotides: TGTGCCAGCAGCTTTGGCGGGAACGGGGAGCTGTCTTTT. Protein sequence: CASSFGGNGELSF. The chain has TRBV13 and TRBJ2-2, with TRBD2 as a possible D gene (6 bases). The germline V gene encodes CDR1 PRHDT and CDR2 FYEKMQ (reference sequence). This CDR3 is 13 amino acids long.

This clonotype has at least ten counts. The V gene is TRBV3-1, the J gene TRBJ2-7; D tentatively reads TRBD1 or TRBD2 (5 bases each). The CDR3 loop spans 12 amino acids. The germline V gene encodes CDR1 LGHDT and CDR2 YNNKEL (reference sequence). The V and J ends lost 4 bases and 3 bases respectively, with 7 bases between them. The CDR3 DNA reads TGTGCCAGCAGCCGTGGGGGCTACGAGCAGTACTTC. It is translated as CASSRGGYEQYF.

Remarks on this clonotype: The germline gene is not matched at one end of the junction; a read error may be the cause. The chain carries TRBV27 and TRBJ2-6; either TRBD1 or TRBD2 may supply D (5 bases each). CDR1 and CDR2 from the germline V gene are MNHEY and SMNVEV (reference sequence). This CDR3 has 15 residues. The CDR3 sequence: CASTGLGSGASVLTF. For the CDR3, the DNA is TGTGCCAGCACGGGGCTCGGGTCTGGGGCCAGCGTCCTGACTTTC.

The sample holds many counts of this clonotype. J is TRBJ2-3 and V is TRBV28; 7 nucleotides align to TRBD1. Germline values: CDR1 MDHEN, CDR2 SYDVKM. The J segment lost 1 base and the V segment lost 7 bases, leaving 8 bases of the junction unmatched. The CDR3 extends over 15 amino acids. CDR3 in amino acids: CASTLGGGGTDTQYF. The CDR3 DNA is TGTGCCAGCACCCTAGGGGGCGGAGGCACAGATACGCAGTATTTT.

This clonotype has at least ten counts. The chain is built from TRBV2 and TRBJ2-1; D is perhaps TRBD2 (6 bases). Germline CDR1 reads SNHLY; CDR2 reads FYNNEI. V shed 3 bases and J shed 2 bases, with 14 bases lying between them. This CDR3 spans 16 amino acids. The CDR3 sequence is CASSEAGLAPYNEQFF. The CDR3 DNA reads as TGTGCCAGCAGTGAGGCGGGGTTAGCGCCCTACAATGAGCAGTTCTTC.

This clonotype was counted at least ten times. The V and J genes are TRBV2 and TRBJ2-7; D possibly matches TRBD1 or TRBD2 (6 bases each). Trimming shortened V by 4 bases and J by 0 bases, and 13 bases separated the two germline ends. This CDR3 has 15 residues. Germline CDR1 is SNHLY and CDR2 is FYNNEI. The CDR3 spells CASSGWGAPSYEQYF. The CDR3, as DNA: TGTGCCAGCAGTGGCTGGGGGGCACCCTCCTACGAGCAGTACTTC.

About this clonotype itself: A far larger clone is only one base removed, so a read error is likely. The chain is built from TRBV6-5 and TRBJ2-7; D gene ambiguous. CDR1 and CDR2 from the germline V gene are MNHEY and SVGAGI. The V and J ends lost 5 bases and 2 bases respectively, with 10 bases between them. This CDR3 comprises 13 residues. The CDR3 DNA sequence: TGTGCCAGCAGTGTCCACAAAACCTACGAGCAGTACTTC. Protein: CASSVHKTYEQYF.

This clonotype has a handful of counts. This chain connects TRBV3-1 to TRBJ2-2; D remains unclear. The CDR3 has 16 residues. V was clipped by 4 bases and J by 3 bases, with 15 bases between them. Germline CDR1 reads LGHDT; CDR2 reads YNNKEL (reference sequence). The chain's CDR3 is CASSPWGSFDTGELFF. CDR3 bases: TGTGCCAGCAGCCCCTGGGGTAGCTTCGACACCGGGGAGCTGTTTTTT.

This chain uses TRBV28 with TRBJ2-5; D is possibly TRBD1 (6 bases). Trimming pared 9 bases from V and 4 bases from J, leaving 21 bases between. Looked up from germline, CDR1 is MDHEN and CDR2 is SYDVKM. The CDR3 has 15 amino acids. The CDR3 region is CASRRTADYRETQYF. CDR3 nucleotides: TGTGCCAGTCGGAGGACAGCGGATTACCGAGAGACCCAGTACTTC.

Many counts were recorded for this clonotype. In nucleotides, the CDR3 is TGTGCCAGCAGCCGTGGGGGCGCGAACACTGAAGCTTTCTTT. Its translation is CASSRGGANTEAFF. This rearrangement joins TRBV11-2 to TRBJ1-1, with a tentative D call TRBD1 (6 bases). CDR3 size: 14 residues. V lost 5 bases and J 1 base, leaving 11 bases between the germline ends. Germline V gene data show CDR1 as SGHAT and CDR2 as FQNNGV. Combining the CDR3 with reference TRBV11-2 and TRBJ1-1 gives the whole variable domain EAGVAQSPRYKIIEKRQSVAFWCNPISGHATLYWYQQILGQGPKLLIQFQNNGVVDDSQLPKDRFSAERLKGVDSTLKIQPAKLEDSAVYLCASSRGGANTEAFFGQGTRLTVV.

Comment on this clonotype: A read error is possible here, since a much larger clone lies one base away. The V gene is TRBV29-1, the J gene TRBJ1-1; D gene unclear. CDR1 and CDR2 from the germline V gene are SQVTM and ANQGSEA. CDR3 length equals 14 residues. As DNA, the CDR3 is TGCAGCGTTGTTACCCAGACATTGAACACTGAAGCTTCCTTT. It codes for CSVVTQTLNTEASF.

This clonotype was seen at least ten times. The chain recombines TRBV18 with TRBJ2-2; tentatively, D is TRBD1 (6 bases). In germline, CDR1 is KGHSH, CDR2 LQKENI. The length of the CDR3 is 16 residues. Trimming removed 2 bases from V and 2 bases from J, with 12 bases in between. The CDR3 DNA sequence: TGTGCCAGCTCACCAAGGGGGACCTTAAACACCGGGGAGCTGTTTTTT. It encodes CASSPRGTLNTGELFF.

J is TRBJ2-7 and V is TRBV7-2; 7 bases map to TRBD2. This CDR3 has 14 amino acids. The trim removed 5 bases at V and 2 bases at J, leaving 6 bases unmatched. CDR1 and CDR2 from the germline V gene are SGHTA and FQGNSA. The CDR3 bases are TGTGCCAGCAGCCCACGGGGGGTAACCTACGAGCAGTACTTC. Translated: CASSPRGVTYEQYF.

Note on this clonotype: This may be a read error, as it is one base from a much larger clone. This chain connects TRBV2 to TRBJ1-1; possible D gene TRBD1, 6 bases. Germline CDR1 and CDR2: SNHLY and FYNNEI. CDR3 length: 14 amino acids. CDR3 bases: TGTGTCAGCAGGCTACAGGGCTCAAACACTGAAGCTTTCTTT. Translating gives CVSRLQGSNTEAFF.

A note on this clonotype: This clone may be a read error of a much larger clone one base away. The genes are TRBV28 and TRBJ1-1; TRBD1 matches 7 bases. This CDR3 contains 15 residues. V dropped 8 bases and J dropped 4; count of bases not matched to a gene: 13. The germline CDR1 and CDR2 sequences are MDHEN and SYDVKM. Written as DNA, the CDR3 is TGTGCCAGCGCTGTAGGGGGACAGTTAAGCACTGAAGCTTTCTTT. Translation gives CASAVGGQLSTEAFF.

V is TRBV19 and J is TRBJ1-5; the D gene is possibly TRBD1 (5 bases). Trimming shortened V by 7 bases and J by 6 bases, and 13 bases separated the two germline ends. Germline CDR1 is LNHDA and CDR2 is SQIVND (reference sequence). The CDR3 loop spans 13 amino acids. The CDR3 DNA follows: TGTGCCAGTAACGGGGGTTCCCTTCAGCCCCAGCATTTT. Residues: CASNGGSLQPQHF. The full variable domain, completed using reference TRBV19 and TRBJ1-5, is DGGITQSPKYLFRKEGQNVTLSCEQNLNHDAMYWYRQDPGQGLRLIYYSQIVNDFQKGDIAEGYSVSREKKESFPLTVTSAQKNPTAFYLCASNGGSLQPQHFGDGTRLSIL.

This clonotype has a count of ten or more. The chain carries TRBV20-1 and TRBJ2-5; tentatively, D is TRBD1 (5 bases). With 3 bases removed from V and 5 bases from J, the gap between germline ends came to 13 bases. Germline lookup yields CDR1 DFQATT and CDR2 SNEGSKA (reference sequence). The CDR3 length is 13 residues. CDR3 region: CSASSAGMETQYF. Written as DNA, the CDR3 is TGCAGTGCTAGTTCGGCAGGGATGGAGACCCAGTACTTC.

This clonotype was seen repeatedly, ten times or more. The V gene is TRBV19, the J gene TRBJ2-7; 8 nucleotides agree with TRBD1. The CDR3 has 14 amino acids. Germline CDR1 LNHDA, CDR2 SQIVND (reference sequence). V shed 5 bases and J 5 bases; nucleotides not matched to a gene: 8. This CDR3 is CASSPRQGYDEQYF. The CDR3 region has the DNA TGTGCCAGTAGTCCGCGACAGGGGTACGACGAGCAGTACTTC.

Many counts were recorded for this clonotype. The genes are TRBV29-1 and TRBJ1-2; D possibly corresponds to TRBD1 (5 bases). V lost 4 bases, J lost 8 bases, and 11 bases lay in between. CDR3 length: 11 residues. The germline CDR1 and CDR2 sequences are SQVTM and ANQGSEA. CDR3 region: CSVGSGLGYTF. Written as DNA, the CDR3 is TGCAGCGTTGGATCAGGGCTCGGCTACACCTTC.

Concerning this clonotype itself: The germline gene is not matched at one end of the junction; a read error may be the cause. The chain combines TRBV3-1 with TRBJ1-1; D may be TRBD1 (5 bases). CDR3 length: 15 residues. Germline lookup yields CDR1 LGHDT and CDR2 YNNKEL (reference sequence). The CDR3 sequence: CASSQSQGGWSEALF. CDR3 sequence (DNA): TGTGCCAGCAGCCAATCCCAGGGCGGGTGGTCTGAAGCTCTCTTT.

This clonotype was counted between two and nine times. The J gene is TRBJ1-4, the V gene TRBV5-1; D is perhaps TRBD1 (5 bases). This CDR3 region has 15 residues. Germline assignment: CDR1 SGHRS and CDR2 YFSETQ. Trimming left V 2 bases short and J 8 bases short, with 16 bases between. The CDR3 nucleotides are TGCGCCAGCAGCTTCACCGGGACGAAAGAGGAAAAACTGTTTTTT. Its protein is CASSFTGTKEEKLFF.

At least ten counts were recorded for this clonotype. The chain has TRBV2 and TRBJ1-2; a weak D match, TRBD1 (5 bases). The CDR3 is made up of 11 amino acids. CDR1 is SNHLY, CDR2 FYNNEI, per germline. Trimming pared 8 bases from V and 8 bases from J, leaving 12 bases between. For the CDR3, the DNA is TGTGCCAGCCGACGACAGAGGGGCTACACCTTC. Amino acid sequence: CASRRQRGYTF.

Regarding this clonotype: A much larger clone is a single base away; this may be a read error. The chain couples TRBV5-6 to TRBJ2-7; D gene ambiguous. Germline V gene lookup returns CDR1 SGHDT and CDR2 YYEEEE. Trimming left V 4 bases short and J 4 bases short, with 12 bases between. This CDR3 has 13 amino acids. Here the CDR3 DNA reads TGTGCCAGCAGCCTCACTTTCGCGTACGAGCAGTACTTC. This translates into CASSLTFAYEQYF. The complete variable domain, with remaining parts taken from reference TRBV5-6 and TRBJ2-7, reads DAGVTQSPTHLIKTRGQQVTLRCSPKSGHDTVSWYQQALGQGPQFIFQYYEEEERQRGNFPDRFSGHQFPNYSSELNVNALLLGDSALYLCASSLTFAYEQYFGPGTRLTVT.

This clonotype was found many times. The chain has TRBV10-3 and TRBJ1-2, with D maybe TRBD1 (5 bases). Germline CDR1 ENHRY, CDR2 SYGVKD. The CDR3 spans 13 residues. Trimming removed 2 bases at V and 6 bases at J, with 10 bases between. This CDR3 is CAISEVSGDGYTF. The DNA for the CDR3 is TGTGCCATCAGTGAGGTGTCGGGGGATGGCTACACCTTC.